This T cell receptor beta chain was documented in a study of OX40 agonist ivuxolimab in advanced cancers. Profiled with immunoSEQ multiplex PCR; TCRdb holds only in-frame clones, not every one. The sample records about 70,000 clones, around 88% being singletons. The input for sequencing was CD4+ or CD8+ T cells sorted from blood, taken in a trial of the OX40 agonist ivuxolimab. This TCR derives from an adult with an advanced solid tumor such as melanoma, head and neck, liver or kidney cancer.

The DNA of the CDR3 is TGTGCCAGCAACATGGGACCGCGGATTTACGAGCAGTACTTC. It translates to CASNMGPRIYEQYF. The chain has TRBV28 and TRBJ2-7; D tentatively reads TRBD1 or TRBD2 (5 bases each). The CDR3 covers 14 residues. V dropped 7 bases and J dropped 4 bases, with 17 bases sitting between them. Germline V CDR1 and CDR2: MDHEN, SYDVKM.